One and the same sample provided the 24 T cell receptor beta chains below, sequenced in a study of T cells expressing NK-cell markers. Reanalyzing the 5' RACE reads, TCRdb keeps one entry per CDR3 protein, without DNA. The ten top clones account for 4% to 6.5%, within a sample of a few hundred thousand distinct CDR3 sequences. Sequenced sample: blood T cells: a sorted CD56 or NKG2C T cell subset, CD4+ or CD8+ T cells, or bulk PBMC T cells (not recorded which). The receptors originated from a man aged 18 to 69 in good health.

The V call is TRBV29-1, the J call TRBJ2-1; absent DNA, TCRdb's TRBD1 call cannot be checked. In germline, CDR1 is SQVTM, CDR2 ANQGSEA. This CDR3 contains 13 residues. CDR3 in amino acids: CSVEEQARLGEFF.

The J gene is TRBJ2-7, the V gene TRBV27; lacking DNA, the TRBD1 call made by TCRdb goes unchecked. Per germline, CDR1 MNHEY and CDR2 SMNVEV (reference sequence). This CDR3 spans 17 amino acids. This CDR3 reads CASSLAGQGLSSYEQYF.

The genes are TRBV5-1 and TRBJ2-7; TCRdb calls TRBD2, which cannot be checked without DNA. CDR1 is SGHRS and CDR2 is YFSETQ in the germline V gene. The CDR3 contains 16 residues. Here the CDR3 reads CASSLVPSGASYEQYF.

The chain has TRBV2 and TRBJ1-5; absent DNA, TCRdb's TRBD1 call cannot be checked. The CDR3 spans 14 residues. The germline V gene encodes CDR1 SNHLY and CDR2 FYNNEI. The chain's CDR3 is CASSQQGYNQPQHF.

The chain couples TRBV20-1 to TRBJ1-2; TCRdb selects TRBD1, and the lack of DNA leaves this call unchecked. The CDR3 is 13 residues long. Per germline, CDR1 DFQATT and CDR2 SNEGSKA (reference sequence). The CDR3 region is CSATRGGGYGYTF.

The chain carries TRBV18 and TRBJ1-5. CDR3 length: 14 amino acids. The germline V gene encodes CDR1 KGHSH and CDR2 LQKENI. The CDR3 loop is CASSPVGFNQPQHF. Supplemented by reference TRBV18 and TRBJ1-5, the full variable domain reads NAGVMQNPRHLVRRRGQEARLRCSPMKGHSHVYWYRQLPEEGLKFMVYLQKENIIDESGMPKERFSAEFPKEGPSILRIQQVVRGDSAAYFCASSPVGFNQPQHFGDGTRLSIL.

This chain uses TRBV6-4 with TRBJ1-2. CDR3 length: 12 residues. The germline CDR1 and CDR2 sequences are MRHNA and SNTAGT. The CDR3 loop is CASTDGIYGYTF.

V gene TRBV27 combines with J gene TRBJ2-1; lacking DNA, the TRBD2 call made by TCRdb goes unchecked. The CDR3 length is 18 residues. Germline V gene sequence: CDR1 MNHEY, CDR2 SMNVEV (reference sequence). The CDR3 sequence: CASSLSGLLAVSYNEQFF.

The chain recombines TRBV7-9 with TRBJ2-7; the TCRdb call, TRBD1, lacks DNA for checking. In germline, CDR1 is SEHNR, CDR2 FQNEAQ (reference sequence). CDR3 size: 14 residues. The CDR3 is CASSLLLAGDEQYF. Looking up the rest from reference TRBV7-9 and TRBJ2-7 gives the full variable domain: DTGVSQNPRHKITKRGQNVTFRCDPISEHNRLYWYRQTLGQGPEFLTYFQNEAQLEKSRLLSDRFSAERPKGSFSTLEIQRTEQGDSAMYLCASSLLLAGDEQYFGPGTRLTVT.

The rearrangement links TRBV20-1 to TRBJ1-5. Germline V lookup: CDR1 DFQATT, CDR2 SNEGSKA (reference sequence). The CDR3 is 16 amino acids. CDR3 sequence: CSAPEGRLVGNQPQHF.

The chain's CDR3 is CASSYRPGQGNEQYF. The genes are TRBV5-1 and TRBJ2-7; TCRdb's D call, TRBD1, is unchecked because there is no DNA. The CDR3 is 15 amino acids. Germline-derived CDR1 and CDR2 are SGHRS and YFSETQ.

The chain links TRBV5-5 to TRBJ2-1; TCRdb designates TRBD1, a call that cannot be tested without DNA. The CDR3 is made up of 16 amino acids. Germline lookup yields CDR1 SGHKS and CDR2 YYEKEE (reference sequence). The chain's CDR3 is CASSLEGGSRYNEQFF.

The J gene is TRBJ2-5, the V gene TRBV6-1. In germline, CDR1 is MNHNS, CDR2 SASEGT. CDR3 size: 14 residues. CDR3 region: CASRNSLGSETQYF.

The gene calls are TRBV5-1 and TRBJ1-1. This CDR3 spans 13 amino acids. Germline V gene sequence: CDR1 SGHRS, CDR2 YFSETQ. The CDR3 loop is CASSSGDYRAAFF.

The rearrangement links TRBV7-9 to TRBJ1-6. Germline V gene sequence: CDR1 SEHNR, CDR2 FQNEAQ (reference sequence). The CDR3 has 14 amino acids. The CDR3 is CASSLNHRDSPLHF.

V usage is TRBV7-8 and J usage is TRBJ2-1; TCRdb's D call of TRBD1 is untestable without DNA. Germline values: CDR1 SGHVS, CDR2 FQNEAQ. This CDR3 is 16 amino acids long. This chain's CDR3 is CASSPRGLSSYNEQFF.

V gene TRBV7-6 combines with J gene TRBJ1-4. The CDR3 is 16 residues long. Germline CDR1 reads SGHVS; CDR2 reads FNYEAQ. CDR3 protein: CASSLQRAATNEKLFF.

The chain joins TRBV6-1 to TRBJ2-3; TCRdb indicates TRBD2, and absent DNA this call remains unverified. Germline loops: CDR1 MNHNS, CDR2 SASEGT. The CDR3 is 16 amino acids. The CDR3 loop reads CASSGRLVTVTDTQYF.

CDR3 amino acids: CASSVAGQGYTEAFF. V usage is TRBV9 and J usage is TRBJ1-1; TCRdb's D call, TRBD1, is unchecked because there is no DNA. This CDR3 has 15 residues. Germline lookup yields CDR1 SGDLS and CDR2 YYNGEE.

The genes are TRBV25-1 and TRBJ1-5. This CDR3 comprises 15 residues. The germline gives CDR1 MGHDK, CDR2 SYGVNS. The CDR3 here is CASSAAHFVDQPQHF.

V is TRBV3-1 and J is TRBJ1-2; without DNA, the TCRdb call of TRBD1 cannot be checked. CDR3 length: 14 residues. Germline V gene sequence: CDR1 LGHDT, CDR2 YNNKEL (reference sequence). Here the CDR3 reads CASSQAGQLYGYTF.

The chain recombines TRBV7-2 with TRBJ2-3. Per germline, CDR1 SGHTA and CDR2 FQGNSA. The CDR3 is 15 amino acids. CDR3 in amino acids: CASSKAVPGTDTQYF. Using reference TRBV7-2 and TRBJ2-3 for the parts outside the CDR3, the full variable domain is GAGVSQSPSNKVTEKGKDVELRCDPISGHTALYWYRQSLGQGLEFLIYFQGNSAPDKSGLPSDRFSAERTGGSVSTLTIQRTQQEDSAVYLCASSKAVPGTDTQYFGPGTRLTVL.

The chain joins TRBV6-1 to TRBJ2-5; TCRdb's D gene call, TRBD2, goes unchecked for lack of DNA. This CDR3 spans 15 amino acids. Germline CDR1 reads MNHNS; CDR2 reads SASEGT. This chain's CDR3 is CASNLARGRQETQYF.

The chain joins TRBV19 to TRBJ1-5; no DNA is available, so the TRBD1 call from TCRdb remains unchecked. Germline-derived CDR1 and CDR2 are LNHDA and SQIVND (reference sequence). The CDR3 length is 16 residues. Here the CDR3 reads CASSSLQGALNQPQHF.